This TCR beta chain was identified during a study of T cells after yellow fever vaccination. With respect to this clonotype: Its antigen is as yet unknown.

CDR1 and CDR2 from the germline V gene are LGHDT and YNNKEL (reference sequence). The V end lost 4 bases, the J end lost 5 bases, and 9 bases lay between the germline ends. CDR3 size: 13 residues. The authors made TCR cDNA by 5'RACE template switching, adding a universal primer site and UMIs. In TCRdb, the 5' RACE reads were re-called with MiXCR into one record per CDR3 protein. The sample lists about 300,000 distinct CDR3 sequences, about 10% occurring once. Study conclusions and caveats: FACS-sorted repertoires could harbor abundant contaminating bulk-population clonotypes. The secondary response peaked faster, at day 5 versus 15, but was weaker.

Sequencing was performed on CD4+ T cells sorted from PBMCs, taken 5 days after the yellow fever booster vaccination. The chain joins TRBV3-1 to TRBJ1-5; no firm D call. The clonotype was recovered from a man aged 18 to 30 who received the YFV17D yellow fever vaccine. In DNA, the CDR3 is TGTGCCAGCAGCCGGCGGGTCCATCAGCCCCAGCATTTT. It encodes CASSRRVHQPQHF.